This T cell receptor (beta chain) was obtained from a study of human T cells and chemical hapten exposure. The overall study: The use of 2% DPC on approximately 2 cm by approximately 2 cm of upper inner arm skin constituted sensitization. Small discrepancies in pooled library volume mainly accounted for the varying TCR yields per sample.

Time point here: pre-sensitization, week 0. This sample's treatment: therapeutic diphenylcyclopropenone sensitization with weekly scalp DPC. The ends lost 5 bases at V and 5 bases at J; junction bases unmatched: 10. The CDR3 is made up of 15 amino acids. Per germline, CDR1 DFQATT and CDR2 SNEGSKA (reference sequence). Library preparation tagged each individual cDNA molecule with a unique molecular identifier. MiXCR, applied by TCRdb to the RACE reads, yields one record per CDR3 protein. The data hold roughly 40,000 distinct CDR3 sequences, with around 12% observed a single time. At least ten counts were recorded for this clonotype.

The receptor was derived from a woman aged 25 to 39 with alopecia areata. Some clones in this sample may be carry-over from other donors' samples. The rearrangement joins TRBV20-1 to TRBJ1-3, with 9 bases lining up with TRBD1. The sample was whole blood, taken in connection with sensitization to the hapten diphenylcyclopropenone (DPC). CDR3 residues: CSARPRQGVRNTIYF. CDR3 nucleotide sequence: TGCAGTGCTCGGCCGAGACAGGGGGTCAGAAACACCATATATTTT.